This TCR beta chain was recorded in a study of OX40 agonist ivuxolimab in advanced cancers. Study summary: Patients were treated with ivuxolimab, an agonistic anti-OX40 (CD134) antibody.

Some clones are missing from TCRdb's copy, which holds only in-frame ones; the method was immunoSEQ multiplex PCR. In the table there are 45,000 or so clones, about 79% of which are singletons. This receptor was obtained from an adult with an advanced solid tumor such as melanoma, head and neck, liver or kidney cancer. Material: CD4+ or CD8+ T cells sorted from blood, obtained in a trial of the OX40 agonist ivuxolimab.

DNA of the CDR3: TGCGCCAGCAGCCAAGATTCGGGGACTAGCCCTTCGGGAGAGCAGTACTTC. Its translation: CASSQDSGTSPSGEQYF. The J gene is TRBJ2-7, the V gene TRBV4-1; 9 positions match TRBD2. CDR1 MGHRA and CDR2 YSYEKL come from the germline V gene. V trimming: 0 bases; J trimming: 7 bases; junction bases outside the gene matches: 13. CDR3 size: 17 residues.